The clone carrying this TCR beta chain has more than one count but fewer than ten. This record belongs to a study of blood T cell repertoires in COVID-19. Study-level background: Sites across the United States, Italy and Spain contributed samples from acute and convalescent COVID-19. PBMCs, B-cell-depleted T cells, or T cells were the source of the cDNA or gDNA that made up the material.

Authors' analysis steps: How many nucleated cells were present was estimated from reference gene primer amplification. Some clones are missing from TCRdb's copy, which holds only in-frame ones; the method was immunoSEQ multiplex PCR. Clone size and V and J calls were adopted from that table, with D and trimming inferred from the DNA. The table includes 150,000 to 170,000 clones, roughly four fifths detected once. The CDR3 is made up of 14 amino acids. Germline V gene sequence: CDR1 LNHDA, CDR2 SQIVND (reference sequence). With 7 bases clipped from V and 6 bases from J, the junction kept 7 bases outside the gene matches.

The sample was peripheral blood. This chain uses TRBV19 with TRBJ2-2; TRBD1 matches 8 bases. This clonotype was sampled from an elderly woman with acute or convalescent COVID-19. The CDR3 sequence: CASIQDRDAGELFF. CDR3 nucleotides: TGTGCCAGTATACAGGACAGGGACGCCGGGGAGCTGTTTTTT. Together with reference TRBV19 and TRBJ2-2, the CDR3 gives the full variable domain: DGGITQSPKYLFRKEGQNVTLSCEQNLNHDAMYWYRQDPGQGLRLIYYSQIVNDFQKGDIAEGYSVSREKKESFPLTVTSAQKNPTAFYLCASIQDRDAGELFFGEGSRLTVL.